This T cell receptor (beta chain) derives from a study of T cell responses to AZD1222 COVID-19 vaccine. Broader study findings: As reported, nearly half of all spike-specific TCRs target variant regions that are unmutated. Females made up more of the donors, who were largely white British, and clonal diversity may have come out too low.

With regard to this clone: The antigen is not known.

Trimming cost V 3 bases and J 3 bases, with 8 bases left between them. The CDR3 sequence is 13 residues long. The protocol was immunoSEQ multiplex PCR, while the TCRdb copy is restricted to in-frame clones and leaves out a portion. The table includes roughly 110,000 clones, 85% to 90% detected once. This sequence joins TRBV12-3 or TRBV12-4 and TRBJ1-2; D gene uncertain. This specimen was peripheral blood, taken on day 0 of AZD1222 vaccination. This clonotype was sampled from an adult in good health. The CDR3 nucleotides are TGTGCCAGCAGTTTCCGACGGGACTATGGCTACACCTTC. Translation gives CASSFRRDYGYTF.